The 2 T cell receptor beta chains listed next were all sequenced from one sample in a study of cytomegalovirus exposure and HLA in healthy donors. The PCR employed 60 Vbeta primers together with 13 Jbeta primers. Measured with immunoSEQ multiplex PCR; TCRdb has only the in-frame clones, and not every one. Of around 270,000 clones in the sample, over 70% were seen once. The sample comprised PBMCs. All receptors derive from a girl under 10 years old in good health and CMV-seronegative.

The chain couples TRBV4-1 to TRBJ1-6; 8 nucleotides line up with TRBD1. The germline CDR1 and CDR2 sequences are MGHRA and YSYEKL. The CDR3 loop spans 16 amino acids. The ends lost 0 bases at V and 6 bases at J; junction bases unmatched: 4. Here the CDR3 reads CASSQEVQGANSPLHF. The CDR3 DNA is TGCGCCAGCAGCCAAGAAGTCCAGGGGGCTAATTCACCCCTCCACTTT.

The chain is built from TRBV28 and TRBJ1-6; a weak D match, TRBD1 (5 bases). This CDR3 comprises 14 residues. Trimming took 10 bases from V and 5 from J, leaving 15 bases between them. Per the germline V gene, CDR1 is MDHEN and CDR2 is SYDVKM. CDR3 bases: TGTGCCACCAGGGCTGGACTGAATAATTCACCCCTCCACTTT. This sequence encodes CATRAGLNNSPLHF.